These T cell receptor beta chains were read from a single sample in a study of blood T cell repertoires in COVID-19. The protocol was immunoSEQ multiplex PCR, while the TCRdb copy is restricted to in-frame clones and leaves out a portion. This table holds around 160,000 clones, approximately 78% found once. Sequenced sample: peripheral blood. These TCRs come from a human donor with acute or convalescent COVID-19. The donor label of this sample is uncertain. Each CDR3 is given with its conserved first and last residue. Each record gives: J gene, CDR3 length, V gene, clone size, D gene, CDR3 protein, CDR3 DNA. A D gene is named only where the DNA matches it firmly. Expanded clones are given a class, and other clones once, few, many or no size at all.

>TRBJ1-1|14|TRBV6-6|NA|TRBD1
CASSYRTGDTEAFF
TGTGCCAGCAGTTATAGGACAGGCGACACTGAAGCTTTCTTT
>TRBJ1-6|17|TRBV10-3|NA|NA
CAISESDGSSYNSPLHF
TGTGCCATCAGTGAGTCTGACGGGAGCTCCTATAATTCACCCCTCCACTTT
>TRBJ1-3|15|TRBV2|NA|TRBD1
CASSDALGTVNTIYF
TGTGCCAGCAGTGACGCCTTGGGGACAGTAAACACCATATATTTT
>TRBJ1-1|14|TRBV29-1|NA|NA
CSVEESPGNTEAFF
TGCAGCGTTGAAGAAAGCCCGGGGAACACTGAAGCTTTCTTT
>TRBJ1-2|16|TRBV5-8|NA|TRBD1
CASSLADRGVGYGYTF
TGTGCCAGCAGCTTGGCCGACAGGGGAGTAGGTTATGGCTACACCTTC
>TRBJ2-3|16|TRBV12-5|NA|NA
CASGLGAGHLGDTQYF
TGTGCTAGTGGTTTGGGAGCGGGACACCTGGGGGATACGCAGTATTTT
>TRBJ1-2|16|TRBV18|NA|TRBD1
CASSPLGQGAQYGYTF
TGTGCCAGCTCACCACTGGGACAGGGGGCGCAATATGGCTACACCTTC
>TRBJ1-2|14|TRBV19|NA|TRBD1
CASSPGQGAYGYTF
TGTGCCAGTAGTCCCGGACAGGGGGCGTACGGCTACACCTTC
>TRBJ2-3|15|TRBV5-1|NA|TRBD2
CASRSSGGDTDTQYF
TGCGCCAGCAGGTCAAGCGGGGGGGACACAGATACGCAGTATTTT
>TRBJ2-7|14|TRBV3-1/TRBV3-2|NA|TRBD2
CASSQNTLAGNRYF
TGTGCCAGCAGCCAAAACACACTAGCGGGGAATCGGTACTTC
>TRBJ2-2|14|TRBV30|NA|TRBD1
CAWSSGTVTGELFF
TGTGCCTGGAGTTCCGGGACAGTCACCGGGGAGCTGTTTTTT
>TRBJ2-3|14|TRBV19|NA|TRBD1
CATSDRGRTDTQYF
TGTGCCACCTCCGACAGGGGGCGAACGGATACGCAGTATTTT
>TRBJ1-4|15|TRBV30|NA|TRBD1
CAWSNQGASNEKLFF
TGTGCCTGGAGTAATCAGGGGGCTAGCAATGAAAAACTGTTTTTT
>TRBJ2-2|13|TRBV19|once|NA
CAGRHANTGELFF
TGTGCCGGTCGACACGCGAACACCGGGGAGCTGTTTTTT
>TRBJ2-1|14|TRBV19|NA|TRBD1
CASSQTGIGNEQFF
TGCGCCAGTAGCCAGACAGGGATCGGTAATGAGCAGTTCTTC
>TRBJ1-4|15|TRBV5-1|NA|NA
CASSLGAGTNEKLFF
TGCGCCAGCAGCTTGGGGGCAGGGACTAATGAAAAACTGTTTTTT
>TRBJ2-7|15|TRBV9|few|TRBD1
CASTPDRGGFYEQYF
TGTGCCAGCACACCAGACAGGGGAGGATTCTACGAGCAGTACTTC
>TRBJ2-6|17|TRBV30|NA|NA
CACPVTQGYSGANVLTF
TGTGCCTGTCCTGTAACCCAGGGCTACTCTGGGGCCAACGTCCTGACTTTC
>TRBJ1-1|13|TRBV12-3/TRBV12-4|NA|NA
CASSLGGNTEAFF
TGTGCCAGCAGCCTCGGAGGGAACACTGAAGCTTTCTTT
>TRBJ2-2|14|TRBV5-1|NA|TRBD2
CASSPSGNTGELFF
TGCGCCAGCAGCCCTAGCGGGAACACCGGGGAGCTGTTTTTT